A selection of T cell receptor beta chains follows, all from one sample in a study of shared clonotypes between healthy human individuals. Profiling relied on immunoSEQ multiplex PCR, and the TCRdb table lists in-frame clones only, not all of them. The data show about 2.2 million clones, approximately 92% seen once. Sequenced sample: naive CD8+ T cells from PBMCs. The receptors come from a man aged 18 to 30 in good health. Some clones in this sample may be carry-over from other donors' samples. CDR3s leave out the opening cysteine and the closing phenylalanine or tryptophan. The order of the fields is CDR3 protein, D gene, V gene, J gene. The D gene is left open where the match is weak.

CDR3: ASSATGTEAF; D: TRBD1; V: TRBV5-1; J: TRBJ1-1
CDR3: ASGYPGGGNQPQH; D: NA; V: TRBV2; J: TRBJ1-5
CDR3: ASSLVGVAGAQETQY; D: TRBD2; V: TRBV27; J: TRBJ2-5
CDR3: ASSLPAVPGYEQF; D: NA; V: TRBV7-8; J: TRBJ2-1
CDR3: ASSTETGTDTQY; D: NA; V: TRBV27; J: TRBJ2-3
CDR3: ASSVVGRVIHNEQF; D: NA; V: TRBV9; J: TRBJ2-1
CDR3: ASSSLTGTGPYGYT; D: TRBD1; V: TRBV28; J: TRBJ1-2
CDR3: ASSFAGSYEQY; D: NA; V: TRBV27; J: TRBJ2-7
CDR3: ASSQETSGSYNEQF; D: TRBD2; V: TRBV4-3; J: TRBJ2-1
CDR3: ASSADRGGETQY; D: TRBD1; V: TRBV27; J: TRBJ2-5
CDR3: ASSLGGPADYNEQF; D: NA; V: TRBV5-1; J: TRBJ2-1
CDR3: ASSGRLVDTGELF; D: NA; V: TRBV4-2; J: TRBJ2-2
CDR3: ASVALGAQETQY; D: NA; V: TRBV6-1; J: TRBJ2-5
CDR3: ASSASRTGSSYNEQF; D: TRBD1; V: TRBV9; J: TRBJ2-1
CDR3: ASSLFLTSGSNTDTQY; D: TRBD2; V: TRBV7-8; J: TRBJ2-3
CDR3: ASSKPGTGREKLF; D: TRBD1; V: TRBV9; J: TRBJ1-4
CDR3: ASSEGQDAYGYT; D: TRBD1; V: TRBV6-4; J: TRBJ1-2
CDR3: ANSPHGGRETQY; D: TRBD2; V: TRBV28; J: TRBJ2-5
CDR3: ASSSPLTETQY; D: NA; V: TRBV7-9; J: TRBJ2-5
CDR3: ASSPRKTYEQY; D: NA; V: TRBV6-5; J: TRBJ2-7
CDR3: ASSPWGREQETQY; D: NA; V: TRBV4-1; J: TRBJ2-5
CDR3: ASSPRLSYNEQF; D: NA; V: TRBV9; J: TRBJ2-1
CDR3: ASSLTLQGLNPYEQY; D: TRBD1; V: TRBV27; J: TRBJ2-7
CDR3: ASPTGQTEAF; D: NA; V: TRBV2; J: TRBJ1-1
CDR3: ASSQVGWGPNYYEQY; D: NA; V: TRBV4-1; J: TRBJ2-7
CDR3: ASSLHRLAGESYEQY; D: TRBD2; V: TRBV28; J: TRBJ2-7
CDR3: ASSFRGNEAF; D: TRBD1; V: TRBV28; J: TRBJ1-1
CDR3: ASSLGQGARNEQF; D: TRBD1; V: TRBV11-2; J: TRBJ2-1
CDR3: ASSLQLLSYEQY; D: NA; V: TRBV13; J: TRBJ2-7
CDR3: ASSIPGTDNEQF; D: TRBD1; V: TRBV7-9; J: TRBJ2-1
CDR3: ASSVLANSYEQY; D: NA; V: TRBV9; J: TRBJ2-7
CDR3: ASSLSGNTDTQY; D: NA; V: TRBV7-6; J: TRBJ2-3
CDR3: ASRTFGGRSQH; D: NA; V: TRBV19; J: TRBJ1-5
CDR3: ASSRKTGLRLAGEVEQY; D: TRBD2; V: TRBV18; J: TRBJ2-7
CDR3: ASSYDSSGANVLT; D: NA; V: TRBV27; J: TRBJ2-6
CDR3: ASSQDLSIAGNEQF; D: TRBD2; V: TRBV4-3; J: TRBJ2-1
CDR3: ASSLGPDRGNYGYT; D: TRBD1; V: TRBV7-6; J: TRBJ1-2
CDR3: ASSRISKGTEQF; D: NA; V: TRBV7-6; J: TRBJ2-1
CDR3: ASSQDPPLGGNTGELF; D: NA; V: TRBV4-3; J: TRBJ2-2
CDR3: ASSSVGTDTQY; D: NA; V: TRBV19; J: TRBJ2-3
CDR3: ASTRYLAGDNEQF; D: TRBD2; V: TRBV7-9; J: TRBJ2-1
CDR3: ASSFLGRSSYEQY; D: NA; V: TRBV5-1; J: TRBJ2-7
CDR3: ASSPGQTSTNEKLF; D: TRBD1; V: TRBV5-1; J: TRBJ1-4
CDR3: ASSIVRISYNEQF; D: NA; V: TRBV19; J: TRBJ2-1
CDR3: ASSFNGGLRRSYEQY; D: NA; V: TRBV11-2; J: TRBJ2-7
CDR3: ASGGPVETQY; D: NA; V: TRBV5-1; J: TRBJ2-5
CDR3: ASSSYLGGIRDYEQY; D: NA; V: TRBV5-4; J: TRBJ2-7
CDR3: ASSGGLEDYEQY; D: TRBD2; V: TRBV28; J: TRBJ2-7
CDR3: ASSLAGRGRRLSYEQY; D: TRBD1; V: TRBV28; J: NA
CDR3: ASSLGGGKQPQH; D: NA; V: TRBV27; J: TRBJ1-5
CDR3: ASSRGGPGHGYT; D: NA; V: TRBV11-2; J: TRBJ1-2
CDR3: ASRHTVCRTAGQPQH; D: NA; V: TRBV11-2; J: TRBJ1-5
CDR3: ASSSRDKNQPQH; D: NA; V: TRBV7-9; J: TRBJ1-5
CDR3: ASSLVWQSSPYEQY; D: NA; V: TRBV7-2; J: TRBJ2-7
CDR3: ASSLGQGTYMNTEAF; D: TRBD1; V: TRBV5-1; J: TRBJ1-1